Listed here are 25 T cell receptor beta chains from one sample, sequenced in a study of cytomegalovirus exposure and HLA in healthy donors. 13 Jbeta primers and 60 Vbeta primers were used for the PCR. Here immunoSEQ multiplex PCR was the method, and the copy in TCRdb shows in-frame clones only, minus some. Across approximately 110,000 clones, the top ten clones capture roughly 6.6% of the sample. Sequenced material: PBMCs. The receptor set was obtained from a man in his forties or fifties in good health and CMV-seropositive.

The chain couples TRBV28 to TRBJ1-4; TRBD1 matches at 7 bases. The V gene's germline CDR1 is MDHEN and CDR2 SYDVKM. With 5 bases clipped from V and 7 bases from J, the junction kept 7 bases outside the gene matches. CDR3 length equals 14 residues. CDR3 sequence: CASSLDRVIEKLFF. CDR3 nucleotides: TGTGCCAGCAGTCTTGACAGGGTGATTGAAAAACTGTTTTTT.

The gene calls are TRBV27 and TRBJ1-3; D is uncertain. Per the germline V gene, CDR1 is MNHEY and CDR2 is SMNVEV (reference sequence). The CDR3 is 12 amino acids. With 5 bases removed from V and 3 bases from J, the gap between germline ends came to 5 bases. The CDR3 bases are TGTGCCAGCAGTGGCGGTGGAAACACCATATATTTT. This sequence encodes CASSGGGNTIYF.

The chain carries TRBV19 and TRBJ1-1; 10 bases are a match to TRBD1. Germline CDR1 is LNHDA and CDR2 is SQIVND (reference sequence). V trimming: 7 bases; J trimming: 4 bases; junction bases outside the gene matches: 9. The length of the CDR3 is 15 residues. The CDR3 spells CASTRQGAGATEAFF. For the CDR3, the DNA is TGTGCCAGTACCCGACAGGGGGCTGGGGCCACTGAAGCTTTCTTT.

This sequence joins TRBV25-1 and TRBJ1-4; D unresolved. Trimming took off 1 base at V and 12 bases at J, with 12 bases between the two ends. The CDR3 contains 13 residues. Germline CDR1 and CDR2: MGHDK and SYGVNS. The CDR3 protein is CASSELTAAQLFF. The CDR3 DNA follows: TGTGCCAGCAGTGAATTGACGGCAGCGCAACTGTTTTTT.

The V call is TRBV10-2, the J call TRBJ2-7, with 7 nucleotides matching TRBD2. This CDR3 spans 13 amino acids. Trimming took 3 bases from V and 9 from J; bases not matched to a gene: 8. In germline, CDR1 is WSHSY, CDR2 SAAADI. This chain's CDR3 is CASSDRGGEGQYF. In DNA, the CDR3 is TGCGCCAGCAGTGACCGCGGAGGGGAGGGGCAGTACTTC.

This chain uses TRBV11-2 with TRBJ2-7, with 9 positions matching TRBD2. The CDR3 runs 17 residues. Trimming at V came to 4 bases and at J to 0 bases, leaving 10 bases not matched to a gene. Germline V gives CDR1 SGHAT, CDR2 FQNNGV. CDR3 protein: CASSSRLAGGSSYEQYF. The DNA of the CDR3 is TGTGCCAGCAGCTCTAGGCTTGCGGGAGGGAGCTCCTACGAGCAGTACTTC.

The chain links TRBV28 to TRBJ2-7, with D possibly TRBD1 on 7 matching bases. The V gene's germline CDR1 is MDHEN and CDR2 SYDVKM. This CDR3 contains 14 residues. The V and J ends lost 6 bases and 1 base respectively, with 13 bases between them. The CDR3: CASSTTGRSYEQYF. For the CDR3, the DNA is TGTGCCAGCAGCACGACAGGGAGGTCCTACGAGCAGTACTTC.

The chain employs TRBV4-3 and TRBJ1-5, with D perhaps TRBD1 (6 bases). The CDR3 consists of 16 residues. The V gene's germline CDR1 is LGHNA and CDR2 YSLEER. Trimming stripped 0 bases from V and 5 bases from J, with 14 bases between. The CDR3 loop is CASSQEAGGAYQPQHF. CDR3 DNA: TGCGCCAGCAGCCAAGAAGCGGGGGGCGCCTATCAGCCCCAGCATTTT.

The chain recombines TRBV5-5 with TRBJ1-1; D gene uncertain. V was clipped by 4 bases and J by 5 bases, with 21 bases between them. CDR1 is SGHKS and CDR2 is YYEKEE in the germline V gene (reference sequence). The CDR3 is 16 amino acids. CDR3 region: CASSPSPLRAPTEAFF. The CDR3 nucleotides read TGTGCCAGCAGCCCTTCTCCACTCCGCGCCCCAACTGAAGCTTTCTTT.

The gene calls are TRBV6-6 and TRBJ2-7; perhaps TRBD2 as D (6 bases). The germline V and J ends were trimmed by 5 bases and 4 bases, with 21 bases remaining between them. The CDR3 is 16 amino acids. The germline CDR1 and CDR2 sequences are MNHNY and SVGAGI (reference sequence). CDR3 DNA sequence: TGTGCCAGCAGTCCTACCCCGGGACTTCGACGGTACGAGCAGTACTTC. This translates into CASSPTPGLRRYEQYF.

The chain is built from TRBV11-2 and TRBJ2-5, with 7 bases identical to TRBD2. This CDR3 is 17 amino acids long. J was trimmed by 3 bases and V by 5 bases; bases with no gene match: 15. Germline V CDR1 and CDR2: SGHAT, FQNNGV. CDR3 DNA: TGTGCCAGCAGCACCGGGACGCAAACCCGGGGGGAAGAGACCCAGTACTTC. Protein product: CASSTGTQTRGEETQYF.

The chain is built from TRBV7-2 and TRBJ2-7; possibly TRBD2 for D (6 bases). V was trimmed by 1 base and J by 7 bases, leaving 20 bases between them. The length of the CDR3 is 16 residues. Germline values: CDR1 SGHTA, CDR2 FQGNSA. DNA of the CDR3: TGTGCCAGCAGCTTAGTGGGTAGCGGATCAATACGGGAGCAGTACTTC. Encoded protein: CASSLVGSGSIREQYF.

This chain's CDR3 is CASSEPGQGGIEQFF. DNA for the CDR3: TGTGCCAGCAGTGAACCCGGACAGGGGGGGATTGAGCAGTTCTTC. The rearrangement links TRBV25-1 to TRBJ2-1, with TRBD1 matching 10 bases. The CDR3 spans 15 residues. Trimming cost V 2 bases and J 9 bases; bases outside gene matches: 7. Germline CDR1 MGHDK, CDR2 SYGVNS.

V usage is TRBV30 and J usage is TRBJ2-1, with 7 bases fitting TRBD2. The ends lost 0 bases at V and 8 bases at J; junction bases unmatched: 10. The germline V gene encodes CDR1 GTSNPN and CDR2 SVGIG (reference sequence). The CDR3 length is 15 residues. CDR3 nucleotide sequence: TGTGCCTGGAGTGTATGGGTAGCGGGTGGGGATGAGCAGTTCTTC. Residues: CAWSVWVAGGDEQFF.

The chain has TRBV5-1 and TRBJ2-1; 7 bases are shared with TRBD1. Germline V gene lookup returns CDR1 SGHRS and CDR2 YFSETQ. Losses at the gene ends were 3 bases for V and 0 bases for J; bases not matched to a gene: 3. CDR3 length: 15 amino acids. The CDR3 sequence is CASSYRGDSYNEQFF. The CDR3 DNA reads TGCGCCAGCAGCTACAGGGGAGACTCCTACAATGAGCAGTTCTTC.

The J gene is TRBJ2-1, the V gene TRBV10-1; D not resolved. Trimming left V 0 bases short and J 5 bases short, with 8 bases between. The V gene's germline CDR1 is WNHNN and CDR2 SYGVQD (reference sequence). The CDR3 is made up of 14 amino acids. The CDR3 nucleotides are TGCGCCAGCAGTGAGTCGTTCGGTCACAATGAGCAGTTCTTC. Translation: CASSESFGHNEQFF.

The rearrangement uses TRBV6-5 and TRBJ1-2; no definite D call. Germline loops: CDR1 MNHEY, CDR2 SVGAGI. Trimming removed 6 bases at V and 8 bases at J, with 16 bases between. The CDR3 is 13 residues long. The CDR3 is CASRGILPLGYTF. In DNA, the CDR3 is TGTGCCAGCAGAGGTATACTACCCTTGGGCTACACCTTC.

The rearrangement uses TRBV18 and TRBJ1-4, with D perhaps matching TRBD1 (6 bases). Germline V gene sequence: CDR1 KGHSH, CDR2 LQKENI. Trimming took 4 bases from V and 5 from J, leaving 8 bases between them. This CDR3 comprises 13 residues. The CDR3 DNA reads as TGTGCCAGCTCACAAGGACAGAATGAAAAACTGTTTTTT. Translated: CASSQGQNEKLFF.

This chain joins TRBV6-1 and TRBJ2-3, with 8 bases aligning to TRBD1. J gave up 0 bases and V 2 bases, and 4 bases lay outside the gene matches. There are 16 residues in the CDR3. Germline CDR1 reads MNHNS; CDR2 reads SASEGT. The DNA of the CDR3 is TGTGCCAGCAGTGAACGGACAGGGTTGAGCACAGATACGCAGTATTTT. It is translated as CASSERTGLSTDTQYF.

The genes are TRBV9 and TRBJ2-7; D possibly corresponds to TRBD1 (6 bases). Trimming took 2 bases from V and 6 from J, leaving 15 bases between them. Germline V gene sequence: CDR1 SGDLS, CDR2 YYNGEE. The CDR3 is made up of 14 amino acids. CDR3 bases: TGTGCCAGCAGCGTGACAGGTTCGAACGCCGAGCAGTACTTC. Translation: CASSVTGSNAEQYF.

V gene TRBV5-4 combines with J gene TRBJ2-1; the match to TRBD1 covers 10 bases. J gave up 2 bases and V 4 bases, and 3 bases lay outside the gene matches. This CDR3 has 15 residues. Per the germline V gene, CDR1 is SGHNT and CDR2 is YYREEE (reference sequence). The CDR3: CASSPGQGAYNEQFF. The CDR3 DNA reads TGTGCCAGCAGCCCCGGACAGGGGGCCTACAATGAGCAGTTCTTC.

The chain carries TRBV5-5 and TRBJ1-4; TRBD1 agrees at 7 bases. J lost 5 bases, V lost 2 bases, and 6 bases had no gene match. The CDR3 loop spans 15 amino acids. The germline V gene has CDR1 SGHKS and CDR2 YYEKEE (reference sequence). The CDR3 region is CASSFQTGINEKLFF. In DNA form, the CDR3 reads TGTGCCAGCAGCTTCCAGACAGGGATAAATGAAAAACTGTTTTTT.

The chain recombines TRBV15 with TRBJ2-2; 8 bases align to TRBD2. V dropped 4 bases and J dropped 0; count of bases not matched to a gene: 4. The germline V gene has CDR1 LNHNV and CDR2 YYDKDF (reference sequence). The CDR3 contains 16 residues. CDR3 bases: TGTGCCACCAGCACGACTAGCGCCTCGAACACCGGGGAGCTGTTTTTT. It codes for CATSTTSASNTGELFF.

V gene TRBV19 combines with J gene TRBJ2-1; the D gene is possibly TRBD1 (5 bases). V lost 7 bases and J lost 10, with 11 bases in between. CDR3 length: 11 residues. Germline lookup yields CDR1 LNHDA and CDR2 SQIVND (reference sequence). The chain's CDR3 is CASTLGREQFF. The CDR3, as DNA: TGTGCCAGTACCCTGGGGCGAGAGCAGTTCTTC. The full variable domain, rest sourced from reference TRBV19 and TRBJ2-1, is DGGITQSPKYLFRKEGQNVTLSCEQNLNHDAMYWYRQDPGQGLRLIYYSQIVNDFQKGDIAEGYSVSREKKESFPLTVTSAQKNPTAFYLCASTLGREQFFGPGTRLTVL.

This chain connects TRBV4-2 to TRBJ2-5; TRBD2 matches 10 bases. In germline, CDR1 is LGHNA, CDR2 YNFKEQ. This CDR3 is built from 16 residues. V lost 4 bases to trimming and J lost 5 bases; unmatched junction nucleotides: 10. Here the CDR3 DNA reads TGTGCCAGCAGCCTCCGGACTAGCGGAGCTGAGGAGACCCAGTACTTC. Residues: CASSLRTSGAEETQYF.